A single sample gave rise to the 28 T cell receptor beta chains below, sequenced in a study of blood T cells in healthy people across ages. Primed by a sample-barcoded 5' primer and a J-beta primer mix, a second PCR proceeded for 7 to 11 cycles. TCRdb re-derived calls from the 5' RACE reads in MiXCR, one entry per CDR3 protein. The data show hundreds of thousands of distinct CDR3 sequences, 22% seen once. Material: blood. The source of these receptors is a man between 65 and 85 years old in good health.

The chain employs TRBV6-6 and TRBJ1-2; weak D call: TRBD1 (6 bases). The CDR3 spans 14 residues. CDR1 and CDR2 (germline): MNHNY, SVGAGI (reference sequence). V lost 5 bases to trimming and J lost 0 bases, with 10 bases between them. DNA for the CDR3: TGTGCCAGCAGTCCAGGGGTAGCTAACTATGGCTACACCTTC. It is translated as CASSPGVANYGYTF.

The chain uses TRBV16 and TRBJ1-4, with 11 bases aligning to TRBD1. Losses at the gene ends were 4 bases for V and 3 bases for J; bases not matched to a gene: 7. This CDR3 has 17 amino acids. Germline assignment: CDR1 KGHSY and CDR2 FQNENV. The CDR3 DNA follows: TGTGCCAGCAGCCGGACAGGGGGCCCGTCGGCTAATGAAAAACTGTTTTTT. It codes for CASSRTGGPSANEKLFF.

This clonotype appeared a few times. This sequence joins TRBV20-1 and TRBJ1-2, with D unclear. This CDR3 spans 13 amino acids. Trimming took off 0 bases at V and 4 bases at J, with 9 bases between the two ends. In germline, CDR1 is DFQATT, CDR2 SNEGSKA (reference sequence). The CDR3 DNA reads TGCAGTGCTAGAGATTCCGCAGCCTATGGCTACACCTTC. It translates to CSARDSAAYGYTF.

The genes are TRBV7-2 and TRBJ2-7; 11 bases line up with TRBD1. This CDR3 has 15 residues. V was pared by 5 bases and J by 5 bases, with 8 bases of the junction left unmatched. Per the germline V gene, CDR1 is SGHTA and CDR2 is FQGNSA. CDR3 residues: CASSPRDRGTHEQYF. In DNA, the CDR3 is TGTGCCAGCAGCCCGCGGGACAGGGGGACCCACGAGCAGTACTTC.

This clonotype was found a few times. The V call is TRBV7-2, the J call TRBJ2-2; 7 bases fit TRBD2. The germline V gene has CDR1 SGHTA and CDR2 FQGNSA. Trimming took 8 bases from V and 4 from J; bases not matched to a gene: 10. The CDR3 covers 15 residues. CDR3 nucleotide sequence: TGTGCCAGCGGCCTGGGAGGGGCGACCACCGGGGAGCTGTTTTTT. Protein: CASGLGGATTGELFF.

The V and J genes are TRBV5-1 and TRBJ2-1; 7 positions match TRBD1. Germline V gives CDR1 SGHRS, CDR2 YFSETQ. The CDR3 is made up of 14 amino acids. The V gene end was trimmed by 6 bases and the J gene end by 2 bases; junction bases not matched to a gene: 5. CDR3 in amino acids: CASTRDRTYNEQFF. CDR3 sequence (DNA): TGCGCCAGCACCCGGGACAGAACCTACAATGAGCAGTTCTTC.

V and J are TRBV3-1 and TRBJ1-2; D is unclear. Per germline, CDR1 LGHDT and CDR2 YNNKEL (reference sequence). The CDR3 is made up of 14 amino acids. V was clipped by 0 bases and J by 1 base, with 6 bases between them. The CDR3 spells CASSQDAFNYGYTF. DNA of the CDR3: TGTGCCAGCAGCCAAGACGCGTTTAACTATGGCTACACCTTC.

The V gene is TRBV20-1, the J gene TRBJ2-5; tentative D call: TRBD2 (6 bases). Gene TRBJ2-7 matches the end of the DNA better, so the J call may be wrong. The CDR3 is 16 residues long. CDR1 is DFQATT, CDR2 SNEGSKA, per germline (reference sequence). The CDR3, as DNA: TGCAGTGCTAGAGCAGGCGGGGAGGACTGGAGCTACGAGCAGTACTTC. As protein: CSARAGGEDWSYEQYF.

This clonotype turned up a few times. The rearrangement joins TRBV3-1 to TRBJ1-5; D remains ambiguous. Germline V CDR1 and CDR2: LGHDT, YNNKEL (reference sequence). V was trimmed by 8 bases and J by 3 bases, leaving 8 bases between them. CDR3 size: 12 residues. The CDR3 DNA follows: TGTGCCAGCGGCGACGACAATCAGCCCCAGCATTTT. Its translation is CASGDDNQPQHF.

The gene calls are TRBV7-9 and TRBJ1-3; D gene ambiguous. This CDR3 spans 13 amino acids. CDR1 is SEHNR, CDR2 FQNEAQ, per germline (reference sequence). Trimming stripped 2 bases from V and 4 bases from J, with 6 bases between. As DNA, the CDR3 is TGTGCCAGCAGCTTACCGCGGGGAAACACCATATATTTT. Translated, it gives CASSLPRGNTIYF.

This clonotype turned up a few times. The V and J genes are TRBV20-1 and TRBJ2-5; TRBD2 matches at 10 bases. The DNA end is more similar to TRBJ2-1, so the J call may be wrong. The CDR3 has 13 residues. Germline V CDR1 and CDR2: DFQATT, SNEGSKA (reference sequence). CDR3 sequence reads: CSAPRLAGVEQFF. CDR3 DNA sequence: TGCAGTGCTCCCAGACTAGCGGGCGTTGAGCAGTTCTTC.

Concerning this clonotype itself: Germline is not matched at one junction end, which may reflect a read error. The rearrangement links TRBV19 to TRBJ2-5; TRBD2 matches 9 bases. Germline loops: CDR1 LNHDA, CDR2 SQIVND (reference sequence). The CDR3 spans 14 residues. The DNA of the CDR3 is TGTGCCAGTAGTAGCGGGGGGGGATACAATGAGCAGCTCTTC. It encodes CASSSGGGYNEQLF. Variable domain in full (rest from reference TRBV19 and TRBJ2-5): DGGITQSPKYLFRKEGQNVTLSCEQNLNHDAMYWYRQDPGQGLRLIYYSQIVNDFQKGDIAEGYSVSREKKESFPLTVTSAQKNPTAFYLCASSSGGGYNEQLFGPGTRLLVL.

This clonotype has a count of ten or more. The rearrangement uses TRBV20-1 and TRBJ2-5; 16 positions match TRBD2. V lost 3 bases and J lost 4; bases outside the gene matches: 2. This CDR3 has 15 amino acids. Germline V CDR1 and CDR2: DFQATT, SNEGSKA (reference sequence). The CDR3 DNA is TGCAGTGCTAGGGGACTAGCGGGGGGGCTAGAGACCCAGTACTTC. This codes for CSARGLAGGLETQYF.

This clonotype was detected ten times or more. The genes are TRBV7-9 and TRBJ2-1; no reliable D call. V gave up 1 base and J gave up 1 base, with 8 bases separating them. Germline values: CDR1 SEHNR, CDR2 FQNEAQ (reference sequence). The CDR3 has 15 amino acids. The CDR3 spells CASSLETRSYNEQFF. The CDR3 nucleotides are TGTGCCAGCAGCTTAGAGACGAGGTCCTACAATGAGCAGTTCTTC. Filled out from reference TRBV7-9 and TRBJ2-1, the complete variable domain reads DTGVSQNPRHKITKRGQNVTFRCDPISEHNRLYWYRQTLGQGPEFLTYFQNEAQLEKSRLLSDRFSAERPKGSFSTLEIQRTEQGDSAMYLCASSLETRSYNEQFFGPGTRLTVL.

The chain is built from TRBV24-1 and TRBJ1-2, with D hard to call. Germline V lookup: CDR1 KGHDR, CDR2 SFDVKD. The CDR3 loop spans 15 amino acids. Trimming cost V 6 bases and J 4 bases, with 17 bases left between them. CDR3 protein: CATSPSGEPGYGYTF. DNA for the CDR3: TGTGCCACCAGTCCCTCCGGGGAACCAGGCTATGGCTACACCTTC.

CDR3 sequence: CASSVSGRALLEEQFF. The CDR3 DNA reads as TGTGCCAGCAGCGTTAGCGGGAGGGCCTTATTAGAAGAGCAGTTCTTC. The chain combines TRBV5-6 with TRBJ2-1; 11 bases match TRBD2. V was clipped by 4 bases and J by 10 bases; unmatched bases: 13. The CDR3 runs 16 residues. CDR1 and CDR2 (germline): SGHDT, YYEEEE.

In its sample, this clonotype was seen a few times. The rearrangement links TRBV5-5 to TRBJ2-3; no clear D. The CDR3 contains 16 residues. Looked up from germline, CDR1 is SGHKS and CDR2 is YYEKEE (reference sequence). Trimming took off 0 bases at V and 0 bases at J, with 11 bases between the two ends. The CDR3 is CASSLDYSPSTDTQYF. The CDR3, as DNA: TGTGCCAGCAGCTTGGACTACAGCCCTAGCACAGATACGCAGTATTTT.

V and J are TRBV7-8 and TRBJ2-7, with D perhaps given as TRBD1 or TRBD2 (5 bases each). Germline lookup yields CDR1 SGHVS and CDR2 FQNEAQ. V lost 5 bases and J lost 4, with 15 bases in between. The CDR3 runs 14 residues. The CDR3 DNA follows: TGTGCCAGCAGCCCTTTCCCGGGACCTTACGAGCAGTACTTC. Translation gives CASSPFPGPYEQYF. The variable domain in full, completed from reference TRBV7-8 and TRBJ2-7, reads GAGVSQSPRYKVAKRGQDVALRCDPISGHVSLFWYQQALGQGPEFLTYFQNEAQLDKSGLPSDRFFAERPEGSVSTLKIQRTQQEDSAVYLCASSPFPGPYEQYFGPGTRLTVT.

The V gene is TRBV4-3, the J gene TRBJ2-4; 7 positions agree with TRBD1. With V trimmed by 5 bases and J by 8 bases, 9 bases remained unmatched. CDR1 is LGHNA and CDR2 is YSLEER in the germline V gene. CDR3 length equals 14 residues. The CDR3 DNA reads TGCGCCAGCAGCTTGACAGGGCCCTGGGACATTCAGTACTTC. Translation: CASSLTGPWDIQYF.

A few counts support this clonotype. The chain has TRBV12-3 or TRBV12-4 and TRBJ1-1; D gene unclear. Trimming pared 2 bases from V and 5 bases from J, leaving 9 bases between. This CDR3 contains 13 residues. CDR3 bases: TGTGCCAGCAGTTTACGGCAGCGGACTGAAGCTTTCTTT. Encoded protein: CASSLRQRTEAFF.

This clonotype appeared a few times. This chain joins TRBV13 and TRBJ2-3; D might be TRBD2 (6 bases). The CDR3 is 18 residues long. The germline V gene encodes CDR1 PRHDT and CDR2 FYEKMQ (reference sequence). Trimming removed 1 base at V and 2 bases at J, with 19 bases between. Written as DNA, the CDR3 is TGTGCCAGCAGCTTAGAAGGGGCGGGACTCCCGGTCACAGATACGCAGTATTTT. Translating gives CASSLEGAGLPVTDTQYF. The full variable domain, rest sourced from reference TRBV13 and TRBJ2-3, is AAGVIQSPRHLIKEKRETATLKCYPIPRHDTVYWYQQGPGQDPQFLISFYEKMQSDKGSIPDRFSAQQFSDYHSELNMSSLELGDSALYFCASSLEGAGLPVTDTQYFGPGTRLTVL.

The gene calls are TRBV5-5 and TRBJ1-1, with D unresolved. Trimming stripped 7 bases from V and 1 base from J, with 11 bases between. CDR1 is SGHKS and CDR2 is YYEKEE in the germline V gene (reference sequence). The CDR3 length is 13 residues. CDR3 amino acids: CASAPAWNTEAFF. CDR3 in DNA: TGTGCCAGCGCACCAGCTTGGAACACTGAAGCTTTCTTT.

This clonotype was counted a few times. The chain has TRBV28 and TRBJ2-7; 8 positions agree with TRBD1. The CDR3 covers 15 residues. The germline gives CDR1 MDHEN, CDR2 SYDVKM. With V trimmed by 6 bases and J by 3 bases, 10 bases remained unmatched. CDR3 bases: TGTGCCAGCAGCCCCCCGGCCAGGGGGCTCTACGAGCAGTACTTC. Protein sequence: CASSPPARGLYEQYF.

The genes are TRBV3-1 and TRBJ1-1; D is unclear. The CDR3 covers 14 residues. Trimming pared 1 base from V and 4 bases from J, leaving 10 bases between. Germline values: CDR1 LGHDT, CDR2 YNNKEL (reference sequence). The CDR3 coding sequence is TGTGCCAGCAGCCAAGCACTTGTCAGCACTGAAGCTTTCTTT. This encodes CASSQALVSTEAFF.

Note on this clonotype: A much larger clone sits a single nucleotide away, making a read error possible. The chain combines TRBV29-1 with TRBJ2-1; TRBD1 might be the D (6 bases). Germline CDR1 SQVTM, CDR2 ANQGSEA. This CDR3 is 13 amino acids long. The CDR3 DNA sequence: TGCAGCGTGGACAGTCCCTCCTACAATGAGCAGCTCTTC. As protein: CSVDSPSYNEQLF.

This clonotype was found a few times. This rearrangement joins TRBV5-6 to TRBJ2-3; weak D call: TRBD1 (6 bases). This CDR3 comprises 16 residues. Germline CDR1 and CDR2: SGHDT and YYEEEE. V dropped 4 bases and J dropped 0 bases, with 15 bases sitting between them. CDR3 in DNA: TGTGCCAGCAGCGAACCGACAGGTTCAAGCACAGATACGCAGTATTTT. Amino acids: CASSEPTGSSTDTQYF. Full variable domain (remainder filled in from reference TRBV5-6 and TRBJ2-3): DAGVTQSPTHLIKTRGQQVTLRCSPKSGHDTVSWYQQALGQGPQFIFQYYEEEERQRGNFPDRFSGHQFPNYSSELNVNALLLGDSALYLCASSEPTGSSTDTQYFGPGTRLTVL.

The chain links TRBV7-2 to TRBJ2-1; TRBD1 is a possible D gene (5 bases). Trimming shortened V by 0 bases and J by 6 bases, and 12 bases separated the two germline ends. Germline CDR1 and CDR2: SGHTA and FQGNSA. The CDR3 totals 15 residues. CDR3 bases: TGTGCCAGCAGCTTAGCGGTGGGGCCCTTCAATGAGCAGTTCTTC. Amino acids: CASSLAVGPFNEQFF. Full variable domain (remainder filled in from reference TRBV7-2 and TRBJ2-1): GAGVSQSPSNKVTEKGKDVELRCDPISGHTALYWYRQSLGQGLEFLIYFQGNSAPDKSGLPSDRFSAERTGGSVSTLTIQRTQQEDSAVYLCASSLAVGPFNEQFFGPGTRLTVL.

The rearrangement joins TRBV7-2 to TRBJ2-1, with 9 bases lining up with TRBD2. CDR1 and CDR2 (germline): SGHTA, FQGNSA. The CDR3 covers 15 residues. V dropped 5 bases and J dropped 4; count of bases not matched to a gene: 6. CDR3 protein: CASSPWTSAYNEQFF. The CDR3 region has the DNA TGTGCCAGCAGCCCCTGGACTAGCGCTTACAATGAGCAGTTCTTC.